The 30 T cell receptor beta chains below come from one sample, sequenced in a study of blood T cell repertoires in COVID-19. Sequenced by immunoSEQ multiplex PCR; TCRdb stores in-frame clones only, minus some. This sample yields 250,000 to 350,000 clones, of which around 90% are seen a single time; around 3% belongs to the top ten. Material: PBMCs or T cells enriched from blood (not recorded which). These TCRs come from a woman between 45 and 65 years old who had recovered from COVID-19.

The chain joins TRBV2 to TRBJ1-2, with D possibly TRBD1 on 5 matching bases. The CDR3 totals 13 residues. Trimming removed 1 base from V and 10 bases from J, with 13 bases in between. The germline V gene has CDR1 SNHLY and CDR2 FYNNEI. CDR3 nucleotide sequence: TGTGCCAGCAGTGAAGTGAGGGACTGGCACTACACCTTC. This encodes CASSEVRDWHYTF.

The rearrangement uses TRBV19 and TRBJ2-1; tentatively, D is TRBD1 (6 bases). From germline, CDR1 is LNHDA and CDR2 SQIVND (reference sequence). This CDR3 has 15 residues. V was trimmed by 5 bases and J by 2 bases, leaving 13 bases between them. In DNA, the CDR3 is TGTGCCAGTAGTCAGACAGGTTTAACCTACAATGAGCAGTTCTTC. Amino acid sequence: CASSQTGLTYNEQFF. The variable domain in full, with the rest retrieved from reference TRBV19 and TRBJ2-1, is DGGITQSPKYLFRKEGQNVTLSCEQNLNHDAMYWYRQDPGQGLRLIYYSQIVNDFQKGDIAEGYSVSREKKESFPLTVTSAQKNPTAFYLCASSQTGLTYNEQFFGPGTRLTVL.

The chain joins TRBV5-5 to TRBJ1-2, with D hard to call. The CDR3 runs 15 residues. Trimming removed 6 bases at V and 3 bases at J, with 18 bases between. Looked up from germline, CDR1 is SGHKS and CDR2 is YYEKEE (reference sequence). The chain's CDR3 is CASIRAGIGDYGYTF. CDR3 DNA sequence: TGTGCCAGCATACGGGCGGGGATTGGTGACTATGGCTACACCTTC. The whole variable domain, filled in from reference TRBV5-5 and TRBJ1-2, reads DAGVTQSPTHLIKTRGQQVTLRCSPISGHKSVSWYQQVLGQGPQFIFQYYEKEERGRGNFPDRFSARQFPNYSSELNVNALLLGDSALYLCASIRAGIGDYGYTFGSGTRLTVV.

This rearrangement joins TRBV29-1 to TRBJ2-7; perhaps TRBD2 as D (6 bases). The CDR3 is 13 amino acids. Trimming cost V 5 bases and J 6 bases, with 17 bases left between them. Germline V lookup: CDR1 SQVTM, CDR2 ANQGSEA. CDR3 region: CSVTRDRASEQYF. CDR3 sequence (DNA): TGCAGCGTTACGCGGGACCGGGCTTCCGAGCAGTACTTC.

The chain links TRBV2 to TRBJ2-7; TRBD2 might be the D (5 bases). CDR3 length equals 14 residues. Trimming took 5 bases from V and 2 from J, leaving 13 bases between them. Germline lookup yields CDR1 SNHLY and CDR2 FYNNEI. This chain's CDR3 is CASSFHPTTYEQYF. The DNA for the CDR3 is TGTGCCAGCAGTTTCCACCCGACTACCTACGAGCAGTACTTC.

This chain links TRBV11-2 with TRBJ2-7; perhaps TRBD2 as D (5 bases). CDR1 is SGHAT, CDR2 FQNNGV, per germline. This CDR3 spans 17 amino acids. Trimming removed 0 bases from V and 7 bases from J, with 22 bases in between. The CDR3 spells CASSLDGSSWVKGEQYF. The CDR3, as DNA: TGTGCCAGCAGCTTAGATGGGTCTAGCTGGGTGAAGGGAGAGCAGTACTTC.

This rearrangement joins TRBV28 to TRBJ1-4; no clear D gene. This CDR3 spans 14 amino acids. The germline V and J ends were trimmed by 7 bases and 4 bases, with 13 bases remaining between them. CDR1 is MDHEN, CDR2 SYDVKM, per germline. As DNA, the CDR3 is TGTGCCAGCATCGACCGGGGTGTTAATGAAAAACTGTTTTTT. Translating it yields CASIDRGVNEKLFF.

The genes are TRBV18 and TRBJ2-7; a weak D match, TRBD2 (5 bases). The CDR3 contains 13 residues. Trimming left V 5 bases short and J 3 bases short, with 11 bases between. Germline V gene sequence: CDR1 KGHSH, CDR2 LQKENI. The CDR3 nucleotides read TGTGCCAGCTCAACCGTAGGACTCTACGAGCAGTACTTC. This codes for CASSTVGLYEQYF.

This chain links TRBV30 with TRBJ1-1; possibly TRBD1 for D (6 bases). Per the germline V gene, CDR1 is GTSNPN and CDR2 is SVGIG (reference sequence). This CDR3 has 18 residues. V was shortened by 0 bases and J by 4 bases, with 24 bases between the two germline ends. CDR3 DNA sequence: TGTGCCTGGAGTGTAGGCAGGGGACCCGGGGCAGGTGGCACTGAAGCTTTCTTT. It specifies CAWSVGRGPGAGGTEAFF.

This sequence joins TRBV5-1 and TRBJ2-1; 10 positions agree with TRBD2. CDR1 is SGHRS and CDR2 is YFSETQ in the germline V gene. This CDR3 region has 15 residues. With V trimmed by 4 bases and J by 10 bases, 11 bases remained unmatched. CDR3 nucleotide sequence: TGCGCCAGCAGCCCGGTGGTAGCGGGAGGAGGGGAGCAGTTCTTC. Its translation: CASSPVVAGGGEQFF.

This clone has more than one count but fewer than ten. The same CDR3 arises from other DNA sequences in this sample as well. The chain joins TRBV9 to TRBJ1-2; TRBD1 matches 7 bases. The length of the CDR3 is 15 residues. Germline assignment: CDR1 SGDLS and CDR2 YYNGEE. With V trimmed by 0 bases and J by 3 bases, 5 bases remained unmatched. The CDR3: CASSVAGGGDYGYTF. For the CDR3, the DNA is TGTGCCAGCAGCGTAGCTGGAGGGGGCGACTATGGCTACACCTTC.

The chain uses TRBV7-9 and TRBJ2-7; perhaps TRBD1 as D (5 bases). V lost 0 bases and J lost 3, with 6 bases in between. Per germline, CDR1 SEHNR and CDR2 FQNEAQ (reference sequence). The CDR3 has 13 residues. The CDR3 DNA sequence: TGTGCCAGCAGCTTAGCAGGGGACTACGAGCAGTACTTC. Residues: CASSLAGDYEQYF.

The rearrangement uses TRBV12-3 or TRBV12-4 and TRBJ1-1; the match to TRBD1 covers 9 bases. The junction had 2 bases not matched to a gene; V was cut back by 5 bases and J by 4 bases. This CDR3 has 13 residues. The CDR3 reads CASSGTGITEAFF. Written as DNA, the CDR3 is TGTGCCAGCAGTGGGACAGGGATCACTGAAGCTTTCTTT.

The rearrangement links TRBV4-3 to TRBJ1-1, with D hard to call. The CDR3 runs to 12 residues. Between the trimmed V and J ends, which lost 0 bases and 8 bases, there was a span of 7 bases. Germline V gives CDR1 LGHNA, CDR2 YSLEER. In DNA, the CDR3 is TGCGCCAGCAGCCAAGACGGAGACGAAGCTTTCTTT. The encoded protein is CASSQDGDEAFF.

Turning to this clone: Germline and junction disagree at one end, which may indicate a read error. The chain recombines TRBV4-3 with TRBJ2-1; 9 bases are a match to TRBD2. This CDR3 region has 16 residues. Germline loops: CDR1 LGHNA, CDR2 YSLEER. The CDR3, as DNA: TGCGCCAGCAGCCAAGATCTGGGTAGCGGGAGCCCCGGTCCCCTCTTC. This translates into CASSQDLGSGSPGPLF.

The chain is built from TRBV11-2 and TRBJ2-3, with 11 bases lining up with TRBD2. The CDR3 covers 15 residues. Germline V gene lookup returns CDR1 SGHAT and CDR2 FQNNGV. The V gene end was trimmed by 6 bases and the J gene end by 4 bases; junction bases not matched to a gene: 6. The CDR3 protein is CASSFIAGGPDTQYF. The CDR3 DNA follows: TGTGCCAGCAGTTTCATAGCGGGAGGGCCAGATACGCAGTATTTT.

This clone was observed a handful of times. The V gene is TRBV30, the J gene TRBJ1-3; no definite D call. The V gene's germline CDR1 is GTSNPN and CDR2 SVGIG (reference sequence). The CDR3 length is 15 residues. Trimming stripped 4 bases from V and 2 bases from J, with 15 bases between. The CDR3 is CAWNSGWRAGNTIYF. CDR3 bases: TGTGCCTGGAACTCCGGGTGGAGGGCTGGAAACACCATATATTTT.

Here the CDR3 reads CASSLGLFLGADNNEQFF. CDR3 DNA: TGTGCCAGCAGCTTAGGTCTGTTTTTGGGCGCTGACAACAATGAGCAGTTCTTC. J is TRBJ2-1 and V is TRBV13; no definite D call. Trimming cost V 0 bases and J 5 bases, with 20 bases left between them. Germline CDR1 is PRHDT and CDR2 is FYEKMQ (reference sequence). The CDR3 has 18 amino acids.

In regard to this clone: Additional DNA sequences in this sample encode the identical CDR3. The genes are TRBV29-1 and TRBJ1-5; possible D gene TRBD1, 6 bases. The CDR3 has 12 residues. The V gene lost 6 bases and the J gene lost 2 bases, with 8 bases spanning the gap. CDR1 SQVTM and CDR2 ANQGSEA come from the germline V gene. CDR3 bases: TGCAGCGTCGGACAGCGCAATCAGCCCCAGCATTTT. Its translation is CSVGQRNQPQHF.

The count of this clone is one. The chain is built from TRBV3-1 (or the pseudogene TRBV3-2) and TRBJ2-3, with 11 positions matching TRBD1. The CDR3 runs to 19 residues. The V gene's germline CDR1 is LGHDT and CDR2 YNNKEL (reference sequence). The J segment lost 3 bases and the V segment lost 5 bases, leaving 16 bases of the junction unmatched. CDR3 residues: CASSWIIGQGARVTDTQYF. The CDR3 nucleotides read TGTGCCAGCAGCTGGATTATAGGACAGGGGGCGCGAGTTACAGATACGCAGTATTTT.

The genes are TRBV30 and TRBJ2-7; possible D gene TRBD2, 6 bases. The CDR3 is made up of 15 amino acids. V lost 2 bases and J lost 0, with 14 bases in between. CDR1 is GTSNPN, CDR2 SVGIG, per germline (reference sequence). The CDR3 DNA sequence: TGTGCCTGGAGTCGCGGGACGGCGAGCTCCTACGAGCAGTACTTC. This translates into CAWSRGTASSYEQYF.

The chain couples TRBV6-1 to TRBJ1-3; tentatively, D is TRBD1 (5 bases). CDR1 and CDR2 from the germline V gene are MNHNS and SASEGT. Trimming left V 3 bases short and J 0 bases short, with 9 bases between. This CDR3 spans 15 amino acids. This CDR3 is CASSETVFSGNTIYF. Written as DNA, the CDR3 is TGTGCCAGCAGTGAGACAGTTTTCTCTGGAAACACCATATATTTT.

The chain carries TRBV7-9 and TRBJ2-7; TRBD2 agrees at 11 bases. The V gene's germline CDR1 is SEHNR and CDR2 FQNEAQ (reference sequence). The CDR3 is 14 amino acids. Trimming took 5 bases from V and 2 from J; bases not matched to a gene: 2. This chain's CDR3 is CASSTTSGTYEQYF. CDR3 coding DNA: TGTGCCAGCAGCACGACTAGCGGGACCTACGAGCAGTACTTC.

Written as DNA, the CDR3 is TGTGCCAGCAGACGTCAGGGTTTGGATAATTCACCCCTCCACTTT. It encodes CASRRQGLDNSPLHF. The rearrangement links TRBV27 to TRBJ1-6; TRBD1 is a possible D gene (5 bases). The CDR3 has 15 amino acids. The germline V and J ends were trimmed by 6 bases and 5 bases, with 14 bases remaining between them. The germline V gene encodes CDR1 MNHEY and CDR2 SMNVEV (reference sequence).

The rearrangement uses TRBV15 and TRBJ1-1; TRBD1 is a possible D gene (6 bases). The V and J ends lost 0 bases and 1 base respectively, with 12 bases between them. This CDR3 has 16 amino acids. CDR1 and CDR2 from the germline V gene are LNHNV and YYDKDF (reference sequence). DNA for the CDR3: TGTGCCACCAGCAGAGAGCCGGGACAAGCGAACACTGAAGCTTTCTTT. It is translated as CATSREPGQANTEAFF.

The rearrangement uses TRBV6-2 or TRBV6-3 and TRBJ1-2; 7 bases line up with TRBD1. The trim removed 6 bases at V and 4 bases at J, leaving 8 bases unmatched. CDR3 length: 14 amino acids. Germline-derived CDR1 and CDR2 are MNHEY and SVGEGT. In DNA form, the CDR3 reads TGTGCCAGCAGCAAAACAGGGGCTGGCTATGGCTACACCTTC. It translates to CASSKTGAGYGYTF.

The V gene is TRBV18, the J gene TRBJ1-4, with D perhaps TRBD1 (5 bases). Germline V gene lookup returns CDR1 KGHSH and CDR2 LQKENI. CDR3 length: 16 residues. The V end was cut by 2 bases, the J end by 12 bases, with 22 bases between. Here the CDR3 reads CASSPAPSAGKEQLFF. The CDR3 DNA sequence: TGTGCCAGCTCACCAGCTCCTTCCGCAGGGAAGGAACAACTGTTTTTT.

The chain couples TRBV9 to TRBJ2-1, with D possibly TRBD2 on 6 matching bases. This CDR3 is built from 14 residues. V lost 0 bases and J 6 bases, leaving 10 bases between the germline ends. Per the germline V gene, CDR1 is SGDLS and CDR2 is YYNGEE. The DNA of the CDR3 is TGTGCCAGCAGCGTAGCTGGGACTTCCAATGAGCAGTTCTTC. As protein: CASSVAGTSNEQFF.

The rearrangement joins TRBV6-5 to TRBJ1-2; 9 nucleotides align to TRBD1. Germline CDR1 MNHEY, CDR2 SVGAGI. The length of the CDR3 is 14 residues. Germline trimming cut 6 bases from V and 6 bases from J; bases unmatched to any gene: 8. DNA for the CDR3: TGTGCCAGCAGCCTGAGATGGACAGGGGATGGCTACACCTTC. This sequence encodes CASSLRWTGDGYTF.

The J gene is TRBJ1-2, the V gene TRBV30, with D maybe TRBD1 (5 bases). The CDR3 has 13 residues. Trimming cost V 5 bases and J 2 bases, with 12 bases left between them. CDR1 GTSNPN and CDR2 SVGIG come from the germline V gene (reference sequence). This chain's CDR3 is CAWETDKNYGYTF. As DNA, the CDR3 is TGTGCCTGGGAGACAGATAAAAACTATGGCTACACCTTC.